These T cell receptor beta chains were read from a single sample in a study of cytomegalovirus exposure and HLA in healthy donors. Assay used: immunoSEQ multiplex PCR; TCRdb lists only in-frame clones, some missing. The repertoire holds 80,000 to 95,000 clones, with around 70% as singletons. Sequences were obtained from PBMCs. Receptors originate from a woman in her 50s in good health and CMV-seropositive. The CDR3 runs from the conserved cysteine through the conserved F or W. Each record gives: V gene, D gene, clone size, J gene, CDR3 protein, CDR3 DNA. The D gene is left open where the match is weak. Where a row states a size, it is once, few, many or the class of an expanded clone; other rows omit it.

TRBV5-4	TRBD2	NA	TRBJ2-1	CASSSRLANYNEQFF	TGTGCCAGCAGCTCAAGACTAGCGAACTACAATGAGCAGTTCTTC
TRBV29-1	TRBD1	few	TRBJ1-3	CSVFDRAGNTIYF	TGCAGCGTCTTTGACAGGGCTGGAAACACCATATATTTT
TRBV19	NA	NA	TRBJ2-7	CASSLGQWTYEQYF	TGTGCCAGTAGTCTAGGACAGTGGACCTACGAGCAGTACTTC
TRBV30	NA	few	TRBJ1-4	CAWSGGGREKLFF	TGTGCCTGGAGTGGCGGCGGGAGGGAAAAACTGTTTTTT
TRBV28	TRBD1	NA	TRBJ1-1	CASSLIQGAEAFF	TGTGCCAGCAGTTTAATTCAGGGGGCAGAAGCTTTCTTT
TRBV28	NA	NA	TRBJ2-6	CASSYGGSGANVLTF	TGTGCCAGCAGTTACGGGGGCTCTGGGGCCAACGTCCTGACTTTC
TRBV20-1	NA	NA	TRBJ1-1	CSARLISEAFF	TGCAGTGCCAGACTAATCTCTGAAGCTTTCTTT
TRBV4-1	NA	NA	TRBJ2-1	CASSQSYEQFF	TGCGCCAGCAGCCAATCCTATGAGCAGTTCTTC
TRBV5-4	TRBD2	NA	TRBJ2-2	CASGPENMRSGSGELFF	TGTGCCAGCGGCCCGGAAAATATGCGTAGCGGGAGCGGGGAGCTGTTTTTT
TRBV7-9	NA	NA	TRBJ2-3	CASSGQDRAPTDTQYF	TGTGCCAGCAGCGGACAAGACCGGGCCCCCACAGATACGCAGTATTTT
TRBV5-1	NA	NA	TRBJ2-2	CASSLAGYGGELFF	TGCGCCAGCAGCTTGGCGGGGTACGGCGGGGAGCTGTTTTTT
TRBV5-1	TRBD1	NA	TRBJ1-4	CASSLTLVVDRGNEKLFF	TGCGCCAGCAGCTTGACTTTGGTCGTGGACAGGGGAAATGAAAAACTGTTTTTT
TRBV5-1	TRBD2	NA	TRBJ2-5	CASSPRGGRETQYF	TGCGCCAGCAGCCCACGCGGGGGGCGGGAGACCCAGTACTTC
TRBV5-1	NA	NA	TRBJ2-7	CASRTYGGGDEQYF	TGCGCCAGCAGGACCTACGGGGGTGGGGACGAGCAGTACTTC
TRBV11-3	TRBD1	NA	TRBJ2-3	CASSLGTGPDTQYF	TGTGCCAGCAGCTTAGGGACAGGCCCAGATACGCAGTATTTT
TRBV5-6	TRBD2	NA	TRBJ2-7	CASSLGGGITYEQYF	TGTGCCAGCAGCTTGGGCGGGGGGATAACCTACGAGCAGTACTTC
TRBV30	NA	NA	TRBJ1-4	CAWSVRSPPRMEKLFF	TGTGCCTGGAGTGTACGAAGTCCCCCTAGAATGGAAAAACTGTTTTTT
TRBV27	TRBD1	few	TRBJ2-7	CASRPGQVTPYEQYF	TGTGCCAGCCGCCCAGGACAGGTGACCCCCTACGAGCAGTACTTC
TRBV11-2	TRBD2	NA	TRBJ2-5	CASSLATSGTFKETQYF	TGTGCCAGCAGCTTAGCGACTAGCGGGACGTTTAAAGAGACCCAGTACTTC
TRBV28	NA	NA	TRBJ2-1	CASTGQPNYNEQFF	TGTGCCAGCACAGGGCAGCCAAACTACAATGAGCAGTTCTTC
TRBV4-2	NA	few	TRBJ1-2	CASSQRREEGYTF	TGTGCCAGCAGCCAAAGAAGGGAGGAGGGCTACACCTTC
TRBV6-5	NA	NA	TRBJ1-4	CASRKVYGEKLFF	TGTGCCAGCAGAAAAGTCTATGGTGAAAAACTGTTTTTT
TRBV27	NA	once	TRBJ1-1	CASSLLEGTEAFF	TGTGCCAGCAGTTTATTGGAGGGGACTGAAGCTTTCTTT
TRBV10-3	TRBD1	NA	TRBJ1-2	CAIRADRGRVFGYTF	TGTGCCATCAGGGCGGACAGGGGCAGGGTTTTTGGCTACACCTTC
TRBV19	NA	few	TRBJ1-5	CASSMSRIGNQPQHF	TGTGCCAGTAGTATGTCTAGGATAGGCAATCAGCCCCAGCATTTT
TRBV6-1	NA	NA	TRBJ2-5	CASSGSSAQETQYF	TGTGCCAGCAGTGGATCTAGCGCGCAAGAGACCCAGTACTTC
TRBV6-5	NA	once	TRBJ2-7	CASSYKFSGRDYEQYF	TGTGCCAGCAGTTACAAATTCTCCGGGAGAGACTACGAGCAGTACTTC
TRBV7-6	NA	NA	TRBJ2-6	CASSLGGGLSGANVLTF	TGTGCCAGCAGCTTAGGGGGCGGCCTCTCTGGGGCCAACGTCCTGACTTTC
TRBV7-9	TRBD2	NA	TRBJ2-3	CSSSSYYGTSGGTDTQYF	TGTTCCAGCAGCTCATATTATGGGACTAGCGGGGGCACAGATACGCAGTATTTT
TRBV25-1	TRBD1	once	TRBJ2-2	CASSETGQGDTGELFF	TGTGCCAGCAGTGAGACGGGACAGGGGGACACTGGGGAGCTGTTTTTT
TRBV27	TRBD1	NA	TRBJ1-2	CASGRQGLGYGYTF	TGTGCCAGCGGCAGACAGGGGCTGGGCTATGGCTACACCTTC
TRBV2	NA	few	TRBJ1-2	CASSFNGLGSSSYGYTF	TGTGCCAGCAGTTTTAATGGACTCGGATCAAGTAGCTATGGCTACACCTTC
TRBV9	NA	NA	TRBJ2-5	CASSVAQQGGSQETQYF	TGTGCCAGCAGCGTAGCCCAACAGGGTGGTAGCCAAGAGACCCAGTACTTC
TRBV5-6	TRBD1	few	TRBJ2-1	CASSRDRDNEQFF	TGTGCCAGCAGCCGGGACAGGGACAATGAGCAGTTCTTC
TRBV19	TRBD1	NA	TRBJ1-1	CASSSDRVNTEAFF	TGTGCCAGTAGCTCAGACAGGGTGAACACTGAAGCTTTCTTT
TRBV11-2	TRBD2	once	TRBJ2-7	CASSPPGLAGSYEQYF	TGTGCCAGCAGCCCGCCGGGACTAGCGGGATCCTACGAGCAGTACTTC
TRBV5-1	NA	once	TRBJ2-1	CASSLPAYNEQFF	TGCGCCAGCAGTCTGCCAGCCTACAATGAGCAGTTCTTC
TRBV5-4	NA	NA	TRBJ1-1	CASSSQNTEAFF	TGTGCCAGCAGCTCCCAGAACACTGAAGCTTTCTTT
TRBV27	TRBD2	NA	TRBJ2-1	CASSLRGTSGYNEQFF	TGTGCCAGCAGTCTACGGGGGACTAGCGGCTACAATGAGCAGTTCTTC
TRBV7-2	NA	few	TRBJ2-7	CASSLASTIGEQYF	TGTGCCAGCAGCTTAGCCTCCACAATTGGCGAGCAGTACTTC
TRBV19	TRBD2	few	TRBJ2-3	CASNLAASTDTQYF	TGTGCCAGTAATCTAGCGGCTAGCACAGATACGCAGTATTTT